A selection of T cell receptor beta chains follows, all from one sample in a study of Ad26.COV2.S vaccination and SARS-CoV-2 variants. The method was immunoSEQ multiplex PCR; TCRdb's version includes in-frame clones alone and lacks a portion of them. The sample has about 94,000 clones, approximately 77% seen once. This specimen consisted of peripheral blood, obtained after recovery from COVID-19. These receptors all come from a human donor who had recovered from COVID-19. Both conserved end residues are part of each CDR3. The D gene is left open where the match is weak. Clone size, where shown, is once, few, many, or a class for clones that have expanded.

j_call d_call clone_size v_call cdr3_aa cdr3_nt
TRBJ2-5 TRBD2 - TRBV9 CASSVGSGRQETQYF TGTGCCAGCAGCGTAGGTAGCGGGAGACAAGAGACCCAGTACTTC
TRBJ2-2 TRBD1 - TRBV25-1 CASSPPDRGPGELFF TGTGCCAGCAGTCCACCGGACAGGGGCCCGGGGGAGCTGTTTTTT
TRBJ2-7 - once TRBV6-5 CASTRRGGSLYEQYF TGTGCCAGCACCCGAAGGGGGGGTTCGTTGTACGAGCAGTACTTC
TRBJ1-5 TRBD1 few TRBV4-2 CASSQGETGRLQPQHF TGTGCCAGCAGCCAGGGAGAGACAGGGAGGCTCCAGCCCCAGCATTTT
TRBJ2-7 - - TRBV19 CASSPSGRGGYEQYF TGTGCCAGTAGCCCCAGTGGCAGGGGAGGCTACGAGCAGTACTTC
TRBJ1-6 TRBD1 - TRBV7-9 CASSLGGRQGHSPLHF TGTGCCAGCAGCTTGGGGGGGAGACAGGGTCATTCACCCCTCCACTTT
TRBJ1-2 TRBD1 - TRBV28 CASMTGDYGYTF TGTGCCAGCATGACAGGGGACTATGGCTACACCTTC
TRBJ2-3 - - TRBV6-5 CSRELRDTQYF TGTAGCAGGGAACTCAGAGATACGCAGTATTTT
TRBJ2-2 TRBD1 few TRBV3-1/TRBV3-2 CASSRGQGGGTGELFF TGTGCCAGCAGCCGAGGACAGGGGGGAGGCACCGGGGAGCTGTTTTTT
TRBJ1-1 - - TRBV28 CASSLWGHSNTEAFF TGTGCCAGCAGTTTATGGGGACACTCGAACACTGAAGCTTTCTTT
TRBJ1-6 TRBD1 - TRBV19 CASSIEGTGRSPLHF TGTGCCAGTAGTATAGAGGGGACAGGGCGTTCACCCCTCCACTTT
TRBJ2-7 TRBD2 - TRBV27 CASSLYAPAGGTYEQYF TGTGCCAGCAGTTTGTATGCCCCAGCGGGGGGAACCTACGAGCAGTACTTC
TRBJ2-7 TRBD2 once TRBV6-2/TRBV6-3 CASSYSMEVAGYLEQYF TGTGCCAGCAGTTACTCGATGGAGGTAGCGGGGTACCTCGAGCAGTACTTC
TRBJ2-3 - - TRBV6-5 CASSYRGFSNTDTQYF TGTGCCAGCAGTTACCGCGGGTTTTCTAACACAGATACGCAGTATTTT
TRBJ2-1 - - TRBV6-1 CASRGSQGGYEQFF TGTGCCAGCAGGGGATCACAGGGAGGGTATGAGCAGTTCTTC
TRBJ2-1 - - TRBV23-1 CASMGGNNEQFF TGCGCCAGCATGGGAGGCAACAATGAGCAGTTCTTC
TRBJ1-2 - - TRBV9 CASSQTLGGYTF TGTGCCAGCAGCCAGACCCTAGGAGGCTACACCTTC
TRBJ2-1 TRBD2 - TRBV27 CASSLLPRDRGTSGEFF TGTGCCAGCAGTTTACTTCCAAGGGACAGGGGGACTAGCGGGGAGTTCTTC
TRBJ2-1 - - TRBV10-3 CAISDTRREKGSYNEQFF TGTGCCATCAGTGATACGAGGAGGGAGAAGGGCTCCTACAATGAGCAGTTCTTC
TRBJ2-1 TRBD2 - TRBV24-1 CATSESAGGPLWLFF TGTGCCACCAGTGAATCAGCGGGAGGGCCCCTGTGGCTGTTCTTC
TRBJ2-7 - - TRBV18 CASSPREEGYEQYF TGTGCCAGCTCACCACGGGAGGAGGGCTACGAGCAGTACTTC
TRBJ2-5 - - TRBV14 CASSQGYSMTETQYF TGTGCCAGCAGCCAAGGTTACAGTATGACAGAGACCCAGTACTTC
TRBJ2-7 TRBD1 once TRBV7-2 CASSSRQGPPYEQYF TGTGCCAGCAGCTCCCGACAGGGCCCTCCGTACGAGCAGTACTTC
TRBJ2-6 TRBD1 - TRBV2 CASSGDRAFSGANVLTF TGTGCCAGCAGTGGGGACAGGGCTTTTTCTGGGGCCAACGTCCTGACTTTC
TRBJ2-2 - - TRBV9 CASSVWADNTGELFF TGTGCCAGCAGCGTATGGGCCGATAACACCGGGGAGCTGTTTTTT
TRBJ1-1 - - TRBV21-1 CASSKESGGPTEAFF TGTGCCAGCAGCAAAGAGTCAGGGGGCCCCACTGAAGCTTTCTTT
TRBJ2-2 - few TRBV19 CASSQEGGYTGELFF TGTGCCAGTAGTCAGGAAGGGGGGTATACCGGGGAGCTGTTTTTT
TRBJ2-7 - medium-sized TRBV7-3 CASSLSGTLYEQYF TGTGCCAGCAGCTTATCCGGGACCCTTTACGAGCAGTACTTC
TRBJ1-4 - - TRBV5-4 CASSSGGAGETATGKLFF TGTGCCAGCAGCTCGGGGGGGGCAGGTGAAACCGCGACGGGAAAACTGTTTTTT
TRBJ1-5 - - TRBV7-2 CASSSQRNQPQHF TGTGCCAGCAGCTCTCAGAGAAATCAGCCCCAGCATTTT
TRBJ2-7 TRBD1 - TRBV5-6 CASSLIKRDRGNHEQYF TGTGCCAGCAGCTTGATAAAACGGGACAGGGGAAACCACGAGCAGTACTTC
TRBJ2-2 - - TRBV4-3 CASSLVVPAHGGHGELFF TGCGCCAGCAGCCTCGTCGTCCCAGCACACGGGGGCCACGGGGAGCTGTTTTTT
TRBJ2-2 - - TRBV7-3 CASSSSVGELFF TGTGCCAGCAGCTCCAGTGTCGGGGAGCTGTTTTTT
TRBJ1-3 - few TRBV10-3 CAIKETLTGNTIYF TGTGCCATCAAGGAAACACTTACGGGAAACACCATATATTTT
TRBJ2-3 TRBD2 - TRBV28 CASSTLAGGGTDTQYF TGTGCCAGCAGCACGCTAGCGGGAGGGGGCACAGATACGCAGTATTTT
TRBJ1-4 - few TRBV4-1 CASSQDSGVGKLFF TGCGCCAGCAGCCAAGACTCAGGGGTGGGAAAACTGTTTTTT
TRBJ1-2 - - TRBV29-1 CSVIGTWGYTF TGCAGCGTTATAGGGACATGGGGCTACACCTTC
TRBJ2-2 TRBD1 few TRBV7-9 CASSADPGTGGTGELFF TGTGCCAGCAGCGCAGACCCCGGGACAGGGGGCACCGGGGAGCTGTTTTTT
TRBJ2-1 - - TRBV11-1 CASSAEGSSYNEQFF TGTGCCAGCAGCGCGGAGGGGTCCTCCTACAATGAGCAGTTCTTC
TRBJ2-5 TRBD1 - TRBV7-9 CASSPRTGGQTQYF TGTGCCAGCAGCCCTAGGACAGGGGGGCAGACCCAGTACTTC
TRBJ1-6 - - TRBV7-9 CASSLGTGKNSPLHF TGTGCCAGCAGCTTAGGAACAGGGAAGAATTCACCCCTCCACTTT
TRBJ2-3 - few TRBV18 CADRRGAGDTQYF TGTGCCGACCGAAGGGGCGCGGGAGATACGCAGTATTTT
TRBJ1-5 - - TRBV28 CASSFVGSNQPQHF TGTGCCAGCAGTTTCGTCGGGAGCAATCAGCCCCAGCATTTT
TRBJ2-3 TRBD2 - TRBV7-2 CASSLASGRTDTQYF TGTGCCAGCAGCTTGGCTAGCGGGAGAACAGATACGCAGTATTTT
TRBJ1-2 - - TRBV6-5 CASSYSNVVLGGYTF TGTGCCAGCAGTTACTCGAACGTGGTACTTGGTGGCTACACCTTC
TRBJ1-1 - once TRBV5-6 CASSQSAGGDTEAFF TGTGCCAGCAGCCAATCCGCGGGGGGCGATACTGAAGCTTTCTTT
TRBJ2-4 TRBD1 once TRBV12-3/TRBV12-4 CASSQGQVYAYF TGTGCCAGCAGTCAAGGACAGGTCTACGCCTACTTC
TRBJ1-2 - once TRBV28 CASSSTGPEGYTF TGTGCCAGCAGTTCGACCGGGCCGGAAGGCTACACCTTC